Included here is one T cell receptor (beta chain) sequence, with context. Sequenced by immunoSEQ multiplex PCR; TCRdb stores in-frame clones only, minus some. The table has some 350,000 clones, around nine tenths seen once; the top ten hold roughly 3.3%. Germline CDR1 and CDR2: KGHDR and SFDVKD. V gave up 9 bases and J gave up 5 bases, with 18 bases separating them. The CDR3 is made up of 14 amino acids. This record comes from a study of blood T cell repertoires in COVID-19. As for the study in general: Collection of acute and convalescent COVID-19 samples took place in the United States, Italy and Spain.

V usage is TRBV24-1 and J usage is TRBJ2-5, with a weak D call TRBD1 (5 bases). This TCR was sampled from a woman aged 18-30 years who had recovered from COVID-19. The sequencing input was peripheral blood. CDR3 bases: TGTGCCACCCAAAGCAGACCAGGGAAGGAGACCCAGTACTTC. Protein sequence: CATQSRPGKETQYF.